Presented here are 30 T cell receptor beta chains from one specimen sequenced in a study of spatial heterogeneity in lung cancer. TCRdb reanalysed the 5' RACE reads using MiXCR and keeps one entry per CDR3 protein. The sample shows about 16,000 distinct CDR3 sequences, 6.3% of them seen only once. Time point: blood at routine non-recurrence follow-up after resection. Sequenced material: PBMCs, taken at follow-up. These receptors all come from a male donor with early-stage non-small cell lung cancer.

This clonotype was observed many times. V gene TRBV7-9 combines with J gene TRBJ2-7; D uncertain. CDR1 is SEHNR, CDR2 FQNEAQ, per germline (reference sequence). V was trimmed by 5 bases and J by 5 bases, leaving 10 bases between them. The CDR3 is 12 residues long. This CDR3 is CASSPNGDEQYF. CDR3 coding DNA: TGTGCCAGCAGCCCAAATGGGGACGAGCAGTACTTC.

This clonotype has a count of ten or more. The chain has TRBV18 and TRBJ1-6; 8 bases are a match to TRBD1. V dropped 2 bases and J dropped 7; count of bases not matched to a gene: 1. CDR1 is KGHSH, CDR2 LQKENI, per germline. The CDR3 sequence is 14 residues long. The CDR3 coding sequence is TGTGCCAGCTCACCAACAGGGGGGAATTCACCCCTCCACTTT. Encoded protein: CASSPTGGNSPLHF.

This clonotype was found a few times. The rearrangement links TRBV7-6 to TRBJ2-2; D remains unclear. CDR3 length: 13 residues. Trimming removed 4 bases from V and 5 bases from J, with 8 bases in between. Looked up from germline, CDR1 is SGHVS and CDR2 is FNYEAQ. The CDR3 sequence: CASSSLSTGELFF. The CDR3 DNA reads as TGTGCCAGCAGCTCCTTGTCGACCGGGGAGCTGTTTTTT.

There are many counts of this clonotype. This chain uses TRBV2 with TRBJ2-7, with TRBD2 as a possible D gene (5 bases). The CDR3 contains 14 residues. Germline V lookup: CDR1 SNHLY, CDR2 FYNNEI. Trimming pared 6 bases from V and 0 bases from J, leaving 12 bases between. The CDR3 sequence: CASSGYRDSYEQYF. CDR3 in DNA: TGTGCCAGCAGCGGCTACCGGGACTCCTACGAGCAGTACTTC. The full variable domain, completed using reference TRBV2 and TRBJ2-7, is EPEVTQTPSHQVTQMGQEVILRCVPISNHLYFYWYRQILGQKVEFLVSFYNNEISEKSEIFDDQFSVERPDGSNFTLKIRSTKLEDSAMYFCASSGYRDSYEQYFGPGTRLTVT.

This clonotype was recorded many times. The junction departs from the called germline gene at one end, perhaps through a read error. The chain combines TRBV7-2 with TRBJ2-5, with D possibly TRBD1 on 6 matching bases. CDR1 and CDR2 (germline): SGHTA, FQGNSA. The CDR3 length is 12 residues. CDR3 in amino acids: CASRLGGETQYF. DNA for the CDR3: TGTGCCAGCAGATTAGGGGGTGAGACCCAGTACTTC.

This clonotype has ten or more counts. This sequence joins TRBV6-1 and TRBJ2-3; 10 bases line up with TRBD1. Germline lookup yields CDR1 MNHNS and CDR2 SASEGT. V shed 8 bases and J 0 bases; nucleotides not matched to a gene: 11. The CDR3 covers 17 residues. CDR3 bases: TGTGCCAGCCTGGACAGGGGGATGGCTTATAGCACAGATACGCAGTATTTT. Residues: CASLDRGMAYSTDTQYF.

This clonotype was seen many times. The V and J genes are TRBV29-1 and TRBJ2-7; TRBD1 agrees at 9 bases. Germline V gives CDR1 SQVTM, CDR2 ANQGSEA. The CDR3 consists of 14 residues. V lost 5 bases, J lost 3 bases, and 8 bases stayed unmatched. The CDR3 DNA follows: TGCAGCGTTACTAAGGGACAGGGCCACTACGAGCAGTACTTC. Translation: CSVTKGQGHYEQYF.

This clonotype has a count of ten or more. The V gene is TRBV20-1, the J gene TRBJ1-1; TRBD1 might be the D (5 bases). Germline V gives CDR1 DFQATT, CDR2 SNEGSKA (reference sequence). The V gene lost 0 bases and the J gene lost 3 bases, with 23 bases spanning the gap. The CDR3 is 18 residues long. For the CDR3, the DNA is TGCAGTGCTAGAGACCTTCGGAGCGGGGGAACTAGGGACACTGAAGCTTTCTTT. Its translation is CSARDLRSGGTRDTEAFF.

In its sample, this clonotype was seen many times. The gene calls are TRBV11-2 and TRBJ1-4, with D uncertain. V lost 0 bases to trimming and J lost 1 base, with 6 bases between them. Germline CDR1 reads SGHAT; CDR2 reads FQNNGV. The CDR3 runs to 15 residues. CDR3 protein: CASSLEGLTNEKLFF. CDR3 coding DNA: TGTGCCAGCAGCTTAGAAGGCCTAACTAATGAAAAACTGTTTTTT.

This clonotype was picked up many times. The CDR3 loop reads CASSVATNTGELFF. CDR3 nucleotides: TGTGCCAGCAGCGTAGCTACGAACACCGGGGAGCTGTTTTTT. This chain connects TRBV9 to TRBJ2-2; D remains ambiguous. Trimming shortened V by 0 bases and J by 0 bases, and 3 bases separated the two germline ends. This CDR3 has 14 residues. The germline CDR1 and CDR2 sequences are SGDLS and YYNGEE.

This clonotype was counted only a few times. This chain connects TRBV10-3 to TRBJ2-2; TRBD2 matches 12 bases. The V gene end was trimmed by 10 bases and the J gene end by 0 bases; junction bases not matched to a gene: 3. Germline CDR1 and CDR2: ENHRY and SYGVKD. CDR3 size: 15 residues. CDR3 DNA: TGTGCCAGCGGACTAGCGGGGACGAACACCGGGGAGCTGTTTTTT. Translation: CASGLAGTNTGELFF.

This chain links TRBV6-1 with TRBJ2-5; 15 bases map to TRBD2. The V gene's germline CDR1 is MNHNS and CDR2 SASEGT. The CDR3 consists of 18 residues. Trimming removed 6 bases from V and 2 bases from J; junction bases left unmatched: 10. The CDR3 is CASSDGLAGGPLQETQYF. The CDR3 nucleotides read TGTGCCAGCAGCGATGGACTAGCGGGAGGGCCCCTTCAAGAGACCCAGTACTTC.

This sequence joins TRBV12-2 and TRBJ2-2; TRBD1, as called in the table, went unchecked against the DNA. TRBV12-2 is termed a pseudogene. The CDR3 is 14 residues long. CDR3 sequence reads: CASRSGGRTGELFF. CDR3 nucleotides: TGTGCAAGTCGTTCCGGGGGCCGCACCGGGGAGCTGTTTTTT.

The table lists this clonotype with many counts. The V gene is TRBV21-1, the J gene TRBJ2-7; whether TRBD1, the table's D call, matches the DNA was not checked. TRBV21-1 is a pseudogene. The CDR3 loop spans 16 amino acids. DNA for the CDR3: TGTGCCAGCAGCACCCCCCGGGGGGGCGGGGGGTACGAGCAGTACTTC. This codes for CASSTPRGGGGYEQYF.

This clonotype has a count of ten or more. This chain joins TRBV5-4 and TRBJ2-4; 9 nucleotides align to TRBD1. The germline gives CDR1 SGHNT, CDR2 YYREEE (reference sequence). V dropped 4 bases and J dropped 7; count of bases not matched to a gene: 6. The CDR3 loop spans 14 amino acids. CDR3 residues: CASSRTGDKNIQYF. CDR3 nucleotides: TGTGCCAGCAGCAGGACAGGGGACAAGAACATTCAGTACTTC.

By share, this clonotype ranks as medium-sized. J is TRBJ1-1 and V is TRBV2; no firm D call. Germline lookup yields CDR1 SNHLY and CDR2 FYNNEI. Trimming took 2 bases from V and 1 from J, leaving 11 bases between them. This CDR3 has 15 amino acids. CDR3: CASSEFGSENTEAFF. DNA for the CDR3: TGTGCCAGCAGTGAATTTGGCAGCGAGAACACTGAAGCTTTCTTT.

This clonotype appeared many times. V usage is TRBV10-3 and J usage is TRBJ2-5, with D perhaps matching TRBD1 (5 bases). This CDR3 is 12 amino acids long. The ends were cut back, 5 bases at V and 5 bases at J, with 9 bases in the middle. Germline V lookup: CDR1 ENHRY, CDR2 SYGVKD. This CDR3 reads CAISQGRETQYF. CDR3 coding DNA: TGTGCCATCAGTCAGGGCCGGGAGACCCAGTACTTC.

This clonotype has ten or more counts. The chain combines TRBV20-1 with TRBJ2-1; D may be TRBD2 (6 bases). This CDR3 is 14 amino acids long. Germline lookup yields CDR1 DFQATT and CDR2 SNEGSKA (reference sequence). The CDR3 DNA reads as TGCAGAGCCCTCGCGGGACCGATAAACAATGAGCAGTTCTTC. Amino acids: CRALAGPINNEQFF.

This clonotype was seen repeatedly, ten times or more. CDR3 amino acids: CATYGGNFGTQYF. CDR3 coding DNA: TGTGCCACCTACGGGGGGAATTTTGGTACGCAGTATTTT. This chain connects TRBV24-1 to TRBJ2-3; 7 bases are a match to TRBD2. The germline CDR1 and CDR2 sequences are KGHDR and SFDVKD. This CDR3 has 13 residues. The J segment lost 8 bases and the V segment lost 9 bases, leaving 10 bases of the junction unmatched.

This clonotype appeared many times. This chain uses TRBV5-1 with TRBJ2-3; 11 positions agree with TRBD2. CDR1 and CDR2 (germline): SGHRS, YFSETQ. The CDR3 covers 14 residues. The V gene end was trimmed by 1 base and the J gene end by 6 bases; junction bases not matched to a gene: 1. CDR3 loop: CASSLLAGGDTQYF. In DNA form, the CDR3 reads TGCGCCAGCAGCTTGTTAGCGGGAGGGGATACGCAGTATTTT. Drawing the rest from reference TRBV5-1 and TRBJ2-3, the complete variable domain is KAGVTQTPRYLIKTRGQQVTLSCSPISGHRSVSWYQQTPGQGLQFLFEYFSETQRNKGNFPGRFSGRQFSNSRSEMNVSTLELGDSALYLCASSLLAGGDTQYFGPGTRLTVL.

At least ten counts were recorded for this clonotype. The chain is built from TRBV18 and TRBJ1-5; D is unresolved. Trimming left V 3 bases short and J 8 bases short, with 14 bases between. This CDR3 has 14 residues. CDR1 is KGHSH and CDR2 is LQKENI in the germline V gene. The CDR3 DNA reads TGTGCCAGCTCACCGCCGGGGAGGGATGAGCCCCAGCATTTT. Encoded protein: CASSPPGRDEPQHF.

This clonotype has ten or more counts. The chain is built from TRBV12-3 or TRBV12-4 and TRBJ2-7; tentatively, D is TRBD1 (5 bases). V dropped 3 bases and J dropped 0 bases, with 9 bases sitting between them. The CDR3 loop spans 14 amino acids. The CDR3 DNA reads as TGTGCCAGCAGTTTTCGGACACCCTCCTACGAGCAGTACTTC. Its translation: CASSFRTPSYEQYF.

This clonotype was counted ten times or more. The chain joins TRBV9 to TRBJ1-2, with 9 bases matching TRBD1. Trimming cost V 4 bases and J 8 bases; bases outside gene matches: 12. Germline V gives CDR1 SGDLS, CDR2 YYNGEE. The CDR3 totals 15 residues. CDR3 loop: CASSPDGQGTGGYTF. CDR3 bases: TGTGCCAGCAGCCCAGACGGACAGGGGACAGGCGGCTACACCTTC.

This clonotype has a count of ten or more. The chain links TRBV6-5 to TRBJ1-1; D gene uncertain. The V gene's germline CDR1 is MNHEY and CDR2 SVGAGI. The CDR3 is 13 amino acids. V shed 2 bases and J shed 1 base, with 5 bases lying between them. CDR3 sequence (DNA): TGTGCCAGCAGTTACCGGAGGAACACTGAAGCTTTCTTT. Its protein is CASSYRRNTEAFF.

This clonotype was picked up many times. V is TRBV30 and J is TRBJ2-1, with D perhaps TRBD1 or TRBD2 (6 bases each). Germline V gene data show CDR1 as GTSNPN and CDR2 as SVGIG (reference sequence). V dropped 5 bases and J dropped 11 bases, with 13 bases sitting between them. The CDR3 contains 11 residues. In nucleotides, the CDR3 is TGTGCCTGGTCTAGGGGGGTTAAGCAGTTCTTC. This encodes CAWSRGVKQFF.

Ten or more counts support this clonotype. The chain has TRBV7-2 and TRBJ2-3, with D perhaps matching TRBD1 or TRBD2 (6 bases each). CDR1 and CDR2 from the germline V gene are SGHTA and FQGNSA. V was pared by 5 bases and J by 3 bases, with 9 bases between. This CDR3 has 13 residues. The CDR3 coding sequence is TGTGCCAGCAGCGGAGGGGGTACAGATACGCAGTATTTT. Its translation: CASSGGGTDTQYF.

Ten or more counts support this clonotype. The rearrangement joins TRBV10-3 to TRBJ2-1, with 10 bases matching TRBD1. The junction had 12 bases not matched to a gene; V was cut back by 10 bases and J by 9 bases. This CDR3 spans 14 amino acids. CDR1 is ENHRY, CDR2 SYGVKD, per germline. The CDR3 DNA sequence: TGTGCCACCCACCCGGGACAGGGGAAAGGTGAGCAGTTCTTC. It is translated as CATHPGQGKGEQFF.

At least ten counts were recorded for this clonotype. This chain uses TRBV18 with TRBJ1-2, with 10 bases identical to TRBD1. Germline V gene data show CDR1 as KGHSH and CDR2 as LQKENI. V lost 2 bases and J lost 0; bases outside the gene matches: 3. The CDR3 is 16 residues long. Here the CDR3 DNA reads TGTGCCAGCTCACCAATCGGACAGGGGGCTAACTATGGCTACACCTTC. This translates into CASSPIGQGANYGYTF. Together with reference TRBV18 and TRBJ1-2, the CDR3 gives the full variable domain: NAGVMQNPRHLVRRRGQEARLRCSPMKGHSHVYWYRQLPEEGLKFMVYLQKENIIDESGMPKERFSAEFPKEGPSILRIQQVVRGDSAAYFCASSPIGQGANYGYTFGSGTRLTVV.

CDR3 region: CSARDRGGNVLAQYF. In DNA form, the CDR3 reads TGCAGTGCTAGAGATAGAGGGGGCAACGTTTTAGCCCAGTACTTC. This chain connects TRBV20-1 to TRBJ2-5; 7 bases line up with TRBD1. V trimming: 0 bases; J trimming: 9 bases; junction bases outside the gene matches: 13. The CDR3 consists of 15 residues. CDR1 DFQATT and CDR2 SNEGSKA come from the germline V gene (reference sequence).

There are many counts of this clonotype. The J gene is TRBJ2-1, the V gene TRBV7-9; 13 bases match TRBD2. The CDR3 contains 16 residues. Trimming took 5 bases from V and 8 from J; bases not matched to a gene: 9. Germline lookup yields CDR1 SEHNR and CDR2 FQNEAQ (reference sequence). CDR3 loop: CASSDTSGRVGDEQFF. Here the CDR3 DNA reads TGTGCCAGCAGCGACACTAGCGGGAGGGTTGGTGATGAGCAGTTCTTC.